This T cell receptor (beta chain) is drawn from a study of cytomegalovirus exposure and HLA in healthy donors. Germline lookup yields CDR1 MGHRA and CDR2 YSYEKL. The CDR3 contains 14 residues. The V and J ends lost 2 bases and 2 bases respectively, with 9 bases between them. The PCR had 60 Vbeta and 13 Jbeta primers. This table comes from immunoSEQ multiplex PCR, and its TCRdb copy is limited to in-frame clones, with some not included. This table holds some 120,000 clones, approximately 73% found once. The material sequenced was PBMCs. This rearrangement joins TRBV4-1 to TRBJ1-2; D possibly corresponds to TRBD1 (6 bases). The sequence came from a man in his fifties or sixties in good health and CMV-seropositive. The CDR3, as DNA: TGCGCCAGCAGCCAACGACAGGCCAACTATGGCTACACCTTC. It yields the protein CASSQRQANYGYTF.